The sequence of this T cell receptor beta chain was determined in a study of blood T cell repertoires in COVID-19. Study details: There were acute and convalescent COVID-19 samples, and they came from the United States, Italy and Spain. T cells, B-cell-depleted T cells, or PBMCs supplied cDNA or gDNA.

During active infection, Seattle patients enrolled and were then monitored through disease. In the authors' workflow: Amplification with reference gene primers provided the estimates of nucleated cell counts. Data came from immunoSEQ multiplex PCR; TCRdb stores just in-frame clones and leaves some out. V, J and clone size are taken as reported in that table, and D and trimming were inferred from the DNA itself. Found here are 250,000 to 400,000 clones, around 88% of them singletons; the top ten hold 1.5% to 2%. This CDR3 has 13 amino acids. CDR1 and CDR2 from the germline V gene are MDHEN and SYDVKM. The V gene end was trimmed by 9 bases and the J gene end by 3 bases; junction bases not matched to a gene: 7.

This clonotype was sampled from a woman aged 30 to 39 with COVID-19, enrolled during active disease. V gene TRBV28 combines with J gene TRBJ1-1, with TRBD1 matching over 7 bases. Source material: peripheral blood. The CDR3 DNA sequence: TGTGCCAGTAGACAGGGTTATTACACTGAAGCTTTCTTT. This translates into CASRQGYYTEAFF.